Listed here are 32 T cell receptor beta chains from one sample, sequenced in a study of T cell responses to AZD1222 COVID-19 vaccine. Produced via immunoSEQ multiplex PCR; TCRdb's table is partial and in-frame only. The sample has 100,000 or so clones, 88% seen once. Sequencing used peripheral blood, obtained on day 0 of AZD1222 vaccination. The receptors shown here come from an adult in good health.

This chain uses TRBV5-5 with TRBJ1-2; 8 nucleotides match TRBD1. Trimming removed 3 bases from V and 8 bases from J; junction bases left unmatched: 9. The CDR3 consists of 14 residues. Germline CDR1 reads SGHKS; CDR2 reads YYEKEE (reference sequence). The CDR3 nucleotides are TGTGCCAGCAGCTCGGACAGGGTTTCGAGGGGCTACACCTTC. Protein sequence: CASSSDRVSRGYTF.

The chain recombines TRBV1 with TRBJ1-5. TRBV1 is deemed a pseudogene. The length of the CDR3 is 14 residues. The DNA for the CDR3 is TGCACCAGCAGCCCCTGGGAGGTGAGTCAGCCCCAGCATTTT. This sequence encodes CTSSPWEVSQPQHF.

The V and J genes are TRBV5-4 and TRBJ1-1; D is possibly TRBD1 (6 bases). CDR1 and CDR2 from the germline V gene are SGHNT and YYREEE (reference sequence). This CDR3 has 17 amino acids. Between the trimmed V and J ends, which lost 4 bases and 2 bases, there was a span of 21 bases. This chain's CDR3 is CASSRSLGALSNTEAFF. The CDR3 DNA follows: TGTGCCAGCAGCCGCTCCCTGGGGGCGCTGTCTAACACTGAAGCTTTCTTT.

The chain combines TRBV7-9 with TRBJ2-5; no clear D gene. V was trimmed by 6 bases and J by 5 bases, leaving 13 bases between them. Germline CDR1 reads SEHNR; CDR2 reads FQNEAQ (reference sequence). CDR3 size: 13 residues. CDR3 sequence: CASRYSAGETQYF. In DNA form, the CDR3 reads TGTGCCAGCAGATACTCAGCCGGGGAGACCCAGTACTTC.

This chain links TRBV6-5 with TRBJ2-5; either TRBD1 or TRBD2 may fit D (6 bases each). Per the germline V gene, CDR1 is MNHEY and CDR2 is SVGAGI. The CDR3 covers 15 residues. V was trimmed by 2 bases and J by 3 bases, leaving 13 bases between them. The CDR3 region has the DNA TGTGCCAGCAGTTACGAGGGGGGCGGTAAAGAGACCCAGTACTTC. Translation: CASSYEGGGKETQYF.

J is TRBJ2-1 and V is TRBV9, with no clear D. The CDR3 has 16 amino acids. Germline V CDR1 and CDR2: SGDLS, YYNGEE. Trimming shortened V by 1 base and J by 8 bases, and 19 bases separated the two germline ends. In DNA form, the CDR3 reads TGTGCCAGCAGCGTATCCCCGTTGGTGAACATATATGAGCAGTTCTTC. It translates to CASSVSPLVNIYEQFF.

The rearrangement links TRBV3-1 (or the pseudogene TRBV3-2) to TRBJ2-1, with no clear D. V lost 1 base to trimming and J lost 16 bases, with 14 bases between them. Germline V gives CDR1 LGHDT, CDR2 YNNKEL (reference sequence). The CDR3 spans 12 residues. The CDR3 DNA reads TGTGCCAGCAGCCAAGTTGCGAAATTTTTATTCTTC. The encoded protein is CASSQVAKFLFF.

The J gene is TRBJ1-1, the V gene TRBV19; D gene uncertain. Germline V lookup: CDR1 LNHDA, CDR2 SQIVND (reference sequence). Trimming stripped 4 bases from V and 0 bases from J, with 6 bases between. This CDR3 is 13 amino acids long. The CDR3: CASSTAMNTEAFF. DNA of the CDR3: TGTGCCAGTAGTACAGCCATGAACACTGAAGCTTTCTTT.

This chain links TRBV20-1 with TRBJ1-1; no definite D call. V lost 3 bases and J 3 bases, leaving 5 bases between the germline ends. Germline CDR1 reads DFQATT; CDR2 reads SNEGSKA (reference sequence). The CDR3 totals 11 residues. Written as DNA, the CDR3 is TGCAGTGCTAGTTTCGACACTGAAGCTTTCTTT. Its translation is CSASFDTEAFF.

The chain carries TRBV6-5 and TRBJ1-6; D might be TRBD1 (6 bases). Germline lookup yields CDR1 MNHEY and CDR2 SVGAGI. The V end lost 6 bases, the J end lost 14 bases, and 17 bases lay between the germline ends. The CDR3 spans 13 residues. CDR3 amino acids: CASSQQTGLALHF. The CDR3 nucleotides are TGTGCCAGCAGCCAACAAACAGGGCTGGCCCTCCACTTT.

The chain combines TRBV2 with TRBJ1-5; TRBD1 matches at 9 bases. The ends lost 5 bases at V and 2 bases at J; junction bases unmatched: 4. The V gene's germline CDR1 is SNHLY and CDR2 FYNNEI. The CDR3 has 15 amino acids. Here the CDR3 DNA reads TGTGCCAGCAGTTGGGGACAGGGACGCAATCAGCCCCAGCATTTT. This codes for CASSWGQGRNQPQHF.

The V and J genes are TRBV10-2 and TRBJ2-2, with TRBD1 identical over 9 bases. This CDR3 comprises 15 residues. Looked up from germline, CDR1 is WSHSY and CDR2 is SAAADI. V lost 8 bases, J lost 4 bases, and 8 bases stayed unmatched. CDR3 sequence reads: CASFDGTGRTGELFF. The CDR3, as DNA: TGCGCCAGCTTCGACGGGACAGGGCGCACCGGGGAGCTGTTTTTT.

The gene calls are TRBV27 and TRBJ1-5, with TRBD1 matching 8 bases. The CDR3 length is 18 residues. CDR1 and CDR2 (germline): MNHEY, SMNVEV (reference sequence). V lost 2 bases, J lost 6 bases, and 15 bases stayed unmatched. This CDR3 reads CASSLVPQGAHGRQPQHF. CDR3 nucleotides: TGTGCCAGCAGTTTAGTTCCCCAGGGGGCCCATGGCCGTCAGCCCCAGCATTTT.

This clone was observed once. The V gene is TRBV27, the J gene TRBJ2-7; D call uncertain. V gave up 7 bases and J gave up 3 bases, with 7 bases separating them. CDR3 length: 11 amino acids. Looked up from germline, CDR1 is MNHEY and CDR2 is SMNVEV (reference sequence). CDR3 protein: CASTQVYEQYF. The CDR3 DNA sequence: TGTGCCAGCACACAAGTCTACGAGCAGTACTTC.

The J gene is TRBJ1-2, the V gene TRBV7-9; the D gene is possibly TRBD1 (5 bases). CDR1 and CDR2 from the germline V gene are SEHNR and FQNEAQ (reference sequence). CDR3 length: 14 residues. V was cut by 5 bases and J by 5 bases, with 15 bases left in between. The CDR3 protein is CASSEDMSGYGYTF. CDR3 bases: TGTGCCAGCAGCGAGGACATGTCGGGGTATGGCTACACCTTC.

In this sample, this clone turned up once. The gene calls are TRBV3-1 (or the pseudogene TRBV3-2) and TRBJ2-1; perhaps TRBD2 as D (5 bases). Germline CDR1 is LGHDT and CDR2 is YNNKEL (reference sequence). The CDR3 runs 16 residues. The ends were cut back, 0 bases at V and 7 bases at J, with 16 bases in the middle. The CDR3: CASSQDARPTRNEQFF. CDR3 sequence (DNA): TGTGCCAGCAGCCAAGACGCCCGACCCACTAGAAATGAGCAGTTCTTC.

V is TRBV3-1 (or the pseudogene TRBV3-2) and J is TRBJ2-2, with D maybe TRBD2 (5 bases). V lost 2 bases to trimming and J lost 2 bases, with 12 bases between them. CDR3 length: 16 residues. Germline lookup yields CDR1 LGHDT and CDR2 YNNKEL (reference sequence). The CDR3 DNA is TGTGCCAGCAGCCAACTCAGCGGTTTAAACACCGGGGAGCTGTTTTTT. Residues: CASSQLSGLNTGELFF.

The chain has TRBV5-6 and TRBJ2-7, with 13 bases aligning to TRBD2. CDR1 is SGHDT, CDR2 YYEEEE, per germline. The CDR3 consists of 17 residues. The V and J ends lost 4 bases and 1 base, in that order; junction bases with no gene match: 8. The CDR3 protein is CASSRGLAGTLSYEQYF. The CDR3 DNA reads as TGTGCCAGCAGCAGGGGACTAGCGGGAACCCTGTCCTACGAGCAGTACTTC.

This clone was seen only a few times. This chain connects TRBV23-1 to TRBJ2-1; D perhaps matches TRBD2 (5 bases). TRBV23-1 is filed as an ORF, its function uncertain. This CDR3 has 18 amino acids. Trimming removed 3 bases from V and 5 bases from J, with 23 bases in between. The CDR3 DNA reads TGCGCCAGCAGTCACCAGACGCCCGGGAAGGAGGCACACAATGAGCAGTTCTTC. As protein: CASSHQTPGKEAHNEQFF.

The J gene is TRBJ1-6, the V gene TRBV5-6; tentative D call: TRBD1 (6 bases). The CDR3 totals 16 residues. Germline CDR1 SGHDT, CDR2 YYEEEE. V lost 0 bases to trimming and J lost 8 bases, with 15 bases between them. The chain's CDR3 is CASSLAGGSLDSPLHF. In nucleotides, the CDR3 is TGTGCCAGCAGCTTGGCTGGGGGCAGCTTGGATTCACCCCTCCACTTT.

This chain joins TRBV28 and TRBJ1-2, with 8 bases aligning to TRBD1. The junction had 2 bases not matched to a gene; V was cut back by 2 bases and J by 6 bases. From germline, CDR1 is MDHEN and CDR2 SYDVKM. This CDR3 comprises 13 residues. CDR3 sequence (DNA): TGTGCCAGCAGTTTACAGGGGGCGGATGGCTACACCTTC. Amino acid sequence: CASSLQGADGYTF.

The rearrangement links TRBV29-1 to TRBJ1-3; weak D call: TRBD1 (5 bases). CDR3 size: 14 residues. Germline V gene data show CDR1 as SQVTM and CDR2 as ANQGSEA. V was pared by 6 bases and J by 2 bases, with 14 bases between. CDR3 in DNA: TGCAGCGTGCTCTGGGGCACTACTGGAAACACCATATATTTT. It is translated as CSVLWGTTGNTIYF.

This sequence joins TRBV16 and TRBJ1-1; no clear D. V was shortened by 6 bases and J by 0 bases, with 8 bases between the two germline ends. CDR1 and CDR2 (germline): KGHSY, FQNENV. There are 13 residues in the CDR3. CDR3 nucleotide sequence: TGTGCCAGCAGTGGGCAAATGAACACTGAAGCTTTCTTT. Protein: CASSGQMNTEAFF.

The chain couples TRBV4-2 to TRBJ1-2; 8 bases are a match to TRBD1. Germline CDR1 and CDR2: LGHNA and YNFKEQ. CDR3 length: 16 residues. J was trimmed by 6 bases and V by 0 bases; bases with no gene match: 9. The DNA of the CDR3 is TGTGCCAGCAGCCAAGACTTGAACAGGGGGATAGATGGCTACACCTTC. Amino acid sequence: CASSQDLNRGIDGYTF.

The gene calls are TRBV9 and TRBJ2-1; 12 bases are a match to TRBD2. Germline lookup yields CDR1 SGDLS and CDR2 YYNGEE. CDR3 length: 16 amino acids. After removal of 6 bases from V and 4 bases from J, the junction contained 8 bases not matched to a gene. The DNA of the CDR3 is TGTGCCAGCACCAAACTAGCGGGGGGCGGTTACAATGAGCAGTTCTTC. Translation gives CASTKLAGGGYNEQFF. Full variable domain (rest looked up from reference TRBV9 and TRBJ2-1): DSGVTQTPKHLITATGQRVTLRCSPRSGDLSVYWYQQSLDQGLQFLIQYYNGEERAKGNILERFSAQQFPDLHSELNLSSLELGDSALYFCASTKLAGGGYNEQFFGPGTRLTVL.

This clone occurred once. The DNA of the CDR3 is TGTGCCAGCAGCCAAGAAGGACAGACCAACGGAGCTTTCTTT. Its protein product is CASSQEGQTNGAFF. The V call is TRBV3-1 (or the pseudogene TRBV3-2), the J call TRBJ1-1; D is possibly TRBD1 (6 bases). Germline-derived CDR1 and CDR2 are LGHDT and YNNKEL (reference sequence). V gave up 0 bases and J gave up 10 bases, with 15 bases separating them. CDR3 length equals 14 residues.

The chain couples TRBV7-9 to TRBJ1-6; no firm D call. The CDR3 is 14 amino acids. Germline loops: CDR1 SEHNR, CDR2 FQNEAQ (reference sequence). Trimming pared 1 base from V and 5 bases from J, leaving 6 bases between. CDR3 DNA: TGTGCCAGCAGCTTAGGGGCGGATAATTCACCCCTCCACTTT. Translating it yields CASSLGADNSPLHF.

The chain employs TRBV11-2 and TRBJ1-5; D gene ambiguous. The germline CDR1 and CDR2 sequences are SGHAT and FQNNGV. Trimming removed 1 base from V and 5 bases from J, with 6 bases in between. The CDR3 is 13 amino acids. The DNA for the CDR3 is TGTGCCAGCAGCTTAGGGTATGATCAGCCCCAGCATTTT. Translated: CASSLGYDQPQHF.

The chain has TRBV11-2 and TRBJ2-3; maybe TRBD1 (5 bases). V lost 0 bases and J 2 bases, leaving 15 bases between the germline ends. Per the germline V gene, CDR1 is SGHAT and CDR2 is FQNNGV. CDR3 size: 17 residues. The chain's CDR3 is CASSLDLGQTPTDTQYF. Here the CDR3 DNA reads TGTGCCAGCAGCTTAGATCTTGGACAAACACCCACAGATACGCAGTATTTT.

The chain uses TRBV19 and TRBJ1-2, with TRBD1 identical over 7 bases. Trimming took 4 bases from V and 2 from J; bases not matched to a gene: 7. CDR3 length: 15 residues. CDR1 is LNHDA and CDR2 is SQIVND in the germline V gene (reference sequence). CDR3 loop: CASSNLDRANYGYTF. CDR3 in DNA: TGTGCCAGTAGTAACCTCGACAGGGCCAACTATGGCTACACCTTC. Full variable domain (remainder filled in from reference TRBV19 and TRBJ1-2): DGGITQSPKYLFRKEGQNVTLSCEQNLNHDAMYWYRQDPGQGLRLIYYSQIVNDFQKGDIAEGYSVSREKKESFPLTVTSAQKNPTAFYLCASSNLDRANYGYTFGSGTRLTVV.

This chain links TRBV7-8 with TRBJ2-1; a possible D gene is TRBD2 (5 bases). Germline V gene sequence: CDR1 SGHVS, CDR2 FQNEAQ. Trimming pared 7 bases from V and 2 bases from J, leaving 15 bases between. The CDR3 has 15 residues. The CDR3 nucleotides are TGTGCCAGCACCCCAATTAGCGCAGCCTACAATGAGCAGTTCTTC. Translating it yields CASTPISAAYNEQFF. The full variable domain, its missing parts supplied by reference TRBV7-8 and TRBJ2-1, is GAGVSQSPRYKVAKRGQDVALRCDPISGHVSLFWYQQALGQGPEFLTYFQNEAQLDKSGLPSDRFFAERPEGSVSTLKIQRTQQEDSAVYLCASTPISAAYNEQFFGPGTRLTVL.

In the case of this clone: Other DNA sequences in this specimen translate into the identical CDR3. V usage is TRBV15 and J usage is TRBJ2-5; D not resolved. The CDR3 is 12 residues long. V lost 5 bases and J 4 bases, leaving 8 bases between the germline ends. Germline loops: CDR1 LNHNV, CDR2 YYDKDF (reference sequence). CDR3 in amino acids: CATSFSRETQYF. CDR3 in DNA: TGTGCCACCAGCTTTAGCCGAGAGACCCAGTACTTC.